One and the same sample provided the 32 T cell receptor beta chains below, sequenced in a study of T cell changes during pregnancy in multiple sclerosis (dated by TCRdb to the late 2010s). The method was the immunoSEQ multiplex PCR assay. TCRdb holds this immuneACCESS table with in-frame rearrangements only. Some clones are missing; in checked studies, unresolved V genes explain under half, and the rest has no known cause. This sample gives about 18,000 clones in total; 70% to 90% of them show up just once. The top ten hold 7.5% to 10% of the sample. The sample here was CD8+ T cells from peripheral blood mononuclear cells, taken after pregnancy. The receptors were sampled from a female donor with multiple sclerosis, enrolled in a pregnancy study.

The rearrangement uses TRBV5-5 and TRBJ1-1; 12 bases map to TRBD1. CDR3 length: 15 amino acids. Germline V CDR1 and CDR2: SGHKS, YYEKEE (reference sequence). Trimming took 3 bases from V and 5 from J; bases not matched to a gene: 5. CDR3 sequence: CASSSWGQGATEAFF. For the CDR3, the DNA is TGTGCCAGCAGCTCCTGGGGACAGGGGGCGACTGAAGCTTTCTTT.

The rearrangement links TRBV6-5 to TRBJ2-5; 9 nucleotides match TRBD2. The CDR3 length is 15 residues. Trimming removed 2 bases from V and 4 bases from J; junction bases left unmatched: 5. The germline CDR1 and CDR2 sequences are MNHEY and SVGAGI. In DNA form, the CDR3 reads TGTGCCAGCAGTTACGGCGGGAGGGCAATAGAGACCCAGTACTTC. The encoded protein is CASSYGGRAIETQYF.

On this clone: Other DNA sequences in this sample translate to the same CDR3. The J gene is TRBJ1-1, the V gene TRBV19; 7 positions match TRBD1. CDR3 size: 14 residues. With V trimmed by 6 bases and J by 5 bases, 9 bases remained unmatched. Germline V gene data show CDR1 as LNHDA and CDR2 as SQIVND (reference sequence). CDR3 sequence reads: CASSPGQGVTEAFF. In DNA form, the CDR3 reads TGTGCCAGTAGCCCCGGTCAGGGGGTTACTGAAGCTTTCTTT.

The chain joins TRBV27 to TRBJ1-4; D might be TRBD1 (5 bases). The CDR3 contains 13 residues. Germline CDR1 reads MNHEY; CDR2 reads SMNVEV (reference sequence). The V and J ends lost 9 bases and 5 bases respectively, with 13 bases between them. The CDR3 bases are TGTGCCAGTCGACAGAGGATCAATGAAAAACTGTTTTTT. This encodes CASRQRINEKLFF. Full variable domain (remainder filled in from reference TRBV27 and TRBJ1-4): EAQVTQNPRYLITVTGKKLTVTCSQNMNHEYMSWYRQDPGLGLRQIYYSMNVEVTDKGDVPEGYKVSRKEKRNFPLILESPSPNQTSLYFCASRQRINEKLFFGSGTQLSVL.

The rearrangement joins TRBV5-1 to TRBJ2-3; 7 nucleotides agree with TRBD2. Trimming at V came to 0 bases and at J to 3 bases, leaving 4 bases not matched to a gene. The CDR3 has 15 amino acids. Germline lookup yields CDR1 SGHRS and CDR2 YFSETQ. The chain's CDR3 is CASSLDLAATDTQYF. The CDR3 nucleotides are TGCGCCAGCAGCTTGGACCTAGCGGCGACAGATACGCAGTATTTT.

This clone counts as hyperexpanded. The V gene is TRBV4-1, the J gene TRBJ1-5; no clear D. CDR3 length: 14 amino acids. V was pared by 5 bases and J by 6 bases, with 14 bases between. Germline V lookup: CDR1 MGHRA, CDR2 YSYEKL. The CDR3 region has the DNA TGCGCCAGCAGCTCGGAAGCGGGCAGTCAGCCCCAGCATTTT. It encodes CASSSEAGSQPQHF.

V is TRBV30 and J is TRBJ2-5; TRBD1 matches at 8 bases. The CDR3 has 14 residues. The ends lost 2 bases at V and 5 bases at J; junction bases unmatched: 7. Looked up from germline, CDR1 is GTSNPN and CDR2 is SVGIG (reference sequence). The CDR3 reads CAWSPDRGIETQYF. CDR3 coding DNA: TGTGCCTGGAGTCCAGACAGGGGAATTGAGACCCAGTACTTC. The full variable domain, its missing parts supplied by reference TRBV30 and TRBJ2-5, is SQTIHQWPATLVQPVGSPLSLECTVEGTSNPNLYWYRQAAGRGLQLLFYSVGIGQISSEVPQNLSASRPQDRQFILSSKKLLLSDSGFYLCAWSPDRGIETQYFGPGTRLLVL.

The chain carries TRBV11-3 and TRBJ2-3; D is ambiguous. V lost 5 bases, J lost 3 bases, and 6 bases lay in between. CDR3 size: 12 residues. CDR1 is SGHNT and CDR2 is YENEEA in the germline V gene. The CDR3 reads CASSRTTDTQYF. CDR3 sequence (DNA): TGTGCCAGCAGCCGTACTACAGATACGCAGTATTTT.

This rearrangement joins TRBV9 to TRBJ2-3; 8 positions match TRBD1. The CDR3 has 15 amino acids. V shed 0 bases, J shed 4 bases, and the junction held 4 bases outside the gene matches. Germline values: CDR1 SGDLS, CDR2 YYNGEE. The CDR3 sequence: CASSVEGTGPDTQYF. The CDR3 nucleotides read TGTGCCAGCAGCGTAGAGGGGACAGGACCAGATACGCAGTATTTT.

The chain recombines TRBV6-1 with TRBJ2-2; D perhaps matches TRBD2 (6 bases). The CDR3 length is 15 residues. Germline V lookup: CDR1 MNHNS, CDR2 SASEGT. V gave up 1 base and J gave up 6 bases, with 12 bases separating them. The CDR3 protein is CASSEDVWGAGELFF. The CDR3 DNA is TGTGCCAGCAGTGAAGATGTTTGGGGGGCCGGGGAGCTGTTTTTT.

The rearrangement joins TRBV6-1 to TRBJ2-7; 10 bases line up with TRBD1. The CDR3 is 15 residues long. The trim removed 3 bases at V and 3 bases at J, leaving 5 bases unmatched. Per the germline V gene, CDR1 is MNHNS and CDR2 is SASEGT. The CDR3 bases are TGTGCCAGCAGTGAGACAGGGGGCTGGAGCTACGAGCAGTACTTC. Its translation is CASSETGGWSYEQYF.

The V gene is TRBV27, the J gene TRBJ2-1; D gene ambiguous. The V gene lost 4 bases and the J gene lost 0 bases, with 4 bases spanning the gap. Germline CDR1 and CDR2: MNHEY and SMNVEV (reference sequence). CDR3 length equals 13 residues. Here the CDR3 DNA reads TGTGCCAGCAGTTCGAGCTCCTACAATGAGCAGTTCTTC. This gives the protein CASSSSSYNEQFF.

The genes are TRBV5-4 and TRBJ1-1, with 8 bases aligning to TRBD1. Germline trimming cut 4 bases from V and 5 bases from J; bases unmatched to any gene: 7. The CDR3 is 14 amino acids. The germline CDR1 and CDR2 sequences are SGHNT and YYREEE (reference sequence). CDR3 nucleotides: TGTGCCAGCAGCATGGACAGGGTCGAGACTGAAGCTTTCTTT. It yields the protein CASSMDRVETEAFF.

This clone appeared a single time. The V and J genes are TRBV11-2 and TRBJ1-1; D perhaps matches TRBD1 (5 bases). This CDR3 is built from 14 residues. Germline CDR1 and CDR2: SGHAT and FQNNGV. The V end was cut by 5 bases, the J end by 0 bases, with 10 bases between. CDR3 in amino acids: CASSRGQMNTEAFF. CDR3 DNA: TGTGCCAGCAGCAGGGGCCAAATGAACACTGAAGCTTTCTTT.

With regard to this clone: Other nucleotide sequences from this sample produce the same CDR3. V is TRBV6-4 and J is TRBJ2-3; 8 bases map to TRBD2. Germline CDR1 is MRHNA and CDR2 is SNTAGT. This CDR3 contains 14 residues. The V and J ends lost 3 bases and 3 bases, in that order; junction bases with no gene match: 2. CDR3 protein: CASSEAGGTDTQYF. In DNA form, the CDR3 reads TGTGCCAGCAGTGAGGCGGGAGGTACAGATACGCAGTATTTT.

This clone has just a few counts. Other DNA variants within this sample encode the same CDR3. V is TRBV6-5 and J is TRBJ2-1; 11 bases are shared with TRBD2. The germline gives CDR1 MNHEY, CDR2 SVGAGI. The CDR3 runs to 16 residues. Trimming at V came to 2 bases and at J to 6 bases, leaving 6 bases not matched to a gene. The CDR3 DNA sequence: TGTGCCAGCAGTTACACGGGGCTAGCGGGAGGCAATGAGCAGTTCTTC. It specifies CASSYTGLAGGNEQFF.

The rearrangement uses TRBV11-3 and TRBJ1-2; the D is unclear. V was trimmed by 6 bases and J by 0 bases, leaving 11 bases between them. This CDR3 spans 14 amino acids. CDR1 is SGHNT, CDR2 YENEEA, per germline. The CDR3 DNA sequence: TGTGCCAGCAGTCCGAACGGGGCTAACTATGGCTACACCTTC. Translated: CASSPNGANYGYTF.

The chain employs TRBV6-1 and TRBJ2-7; 8 positions match TRBD1. V lost 0 bases, J lost 0 bases, and 1 base stayed unmatched. The germline gives CDR1 MNHNS, CDR2 SASEGT. This CDR3 has 15 residues. In DNA, the CDR3 is TGTGCCAGCAGTGAAGCGGGACAGGTCTCCTACGAGCAGTACTTC. This encodes CASSEAGQVSYEQYF.

The chain uses TRBV4-1 and TRBJ1-1; no clear D. Trimming removed 3 bases at V and 8 bases at J, with 7 bases between. CDR1 and CDR2 (germline): MGHRA, YSYEKL. This CDR3 region has 11 residues. CDR3 loop: CASSQFGEAFF. The CDR3 bases are TGCGCCAGCAGCCAGTTCGGGGAAGCTTTCTTT.

V usage is TRBV27 and J usage is TRBJ2-1; 9 positions match TRBD2. The CDR3 sequence is 15 residues long. With 5 bases clipped from V and 6 bases from J, the junction kept 8 bases outside the gene matches. Germline values: CDR1 MNHEY, CDR2 SMNVEV (reference sequence). The CDR3, as DNA: TGTGCCAGCAGTCAAGGCGGACTAGCGTCCAATGAGCAGTTCTTC. Protein product: CASSQGGLASNEQFF.

The J gene is TRBJ1-2, the V gene TRBV6-5; TRBD1 might be the D (6 bases). With 3 bases removed from V and 8 bases from J, the gap between germline ends came to 13 bases. This CDR3 comprises 13 residues. The V gene's germline CDR1 is MNHEY and CDR2 SVGAGI. The CDR3 region is CASSYHDRQGYTF. The DNA of the CDR3 is TGTGCCAGCAGTTATCATGACAGGCAGGGCTACACCTTC.

The chain recombines TRBV7-9 with TRBJ1-4; 8 bases agree with TRBD1. The CDR3 is 17 residues long. Losses at the gene ends were 5 bases for V and 8 bases for J; bases not matched to a gene: 16. CDR1 is SEHNR and CDR2 is FQNEAQ in the germline V gene (reference sequence). CDR3 DNA sequence: TGTGCCAGCAGCCCCTACGGACAGGGTATATCTTCCGAAAAACTGTTTTTT. Encoded protein: CASSPYGQGISSEKLFF.

This clone was counted between two and nine times. This chain joins TRBV28 and TRBJ2-1; D gene unclear. The CDR3 covers 16 residues. Germline lookup yields CDR1 MDHEN and CDR2 SYDVKM. The germline V and J ends were trimmed by 5 bases and 0 bases, with 14 bases remaining between them. CDR3 nucleotide sequence: TGTGCCAGCAGTCCCATCCCAATTAGCTCCTACAATGAGCAGTTCTTC. Translated: CASSPIPISSYNEQFF.

The chain is built from TRBV11-3 and TRBJ2-7, with 7 bases identical to TRBD2. Per the germline V gene, CDR1 is SGHNT and CDR2 is YENEEA. This CDR3 is built from 16 residues. Trimming cost V 5 bases and J 3 bases; bases outside gene matches: 13. The CDR3 nucleotides are TGTGCCAGCAGCCCTAGCGGTGATCGAACCTTCTACGAGCAGTACTTC. It is translated as CASSPSGDRTFYEQYF.

The chain uses TRBV27 and TRBJ2-5; TRBD2 aligns across 8 bases. Losses at the gene ends were 5 bases for V and 0 bases for J; bases not matched to a gene: 8. The CDR3 is made up of 16 amino acids. The V gene's germline CDR1 is MNHEY and CDR2 SMNVEV (reference sequence). The CDR3 DNA reads as TGTGCCAGCAGTCCCGCGGGGGGACCGTACCAAGAGACCCAGTACTTC. Translation gives CASSPAGGPYQETQYF.

The chain's CDR3 is CASSYSQGATDTQYF. The CDR3 DNA is TGTGCCAGCAGTTACTCGCAGGGGGCTACAGATACGCAGTATTTT. V gene TRBV6-5 combines with J gene TRBJ2-3; 8 bases line up with TRBD1. From germline, CDR1 is MNHEY and CDR2 SVGAGI. Losses at the gene ends were 0 bases for V and 3 bases for J; bases not matched to a gene: 2. This CDR3 comprises 15 residues.

The chain uses TRBV30 and TRBJ1-4; D ambiguous. The germline CDR1 and CDR2 sequences are GTSNPN and SVGIG (reference sequence). Between the trimmed V and J ends, which lost 0 bases and 10 bases, there was a span of 9 bases. This CDR3 is 12 amino acids long. CDR3 protein: CAWSVRFGKLFF. The CDR3 DNA sequence: TGTGCCTGGAGTGTACGATTCGGAAAACTGTTTTTT. Full variable domain (rest looked up from reference TRBV30 and TRBJ1-4): SQTIHQWPATLVQPVGSPLSLECTVEGTSNPNLYWYRQAAGRGLQLLFYSVGIGQISSEVPQNLSASRPQDRQFILSSKKLLLSDSGFYLCAWSVRFGKLFFGSGTQLSVL.

This chain connects TRBV5-5 to TRBJ1-1, with a tentative D call TRBD1 (6 bases). CDR1 and CDR2 from the germline V gene are SGHKS and YYEKEE (reference sequence). This CDR3 has 14 residues. V dropped 0 bases and J dropped 5 bases, with 11 bases sitting between them. CDR3 protein: CASSLERGGTEAFF. CDR3 coding DNA: TGTGCCAGCAGCTTGGAAAGGGGGGGAACTGAAGCTTTCTTT.

The V gene is TRBV29-1, the J gene TRBJ2-7; TRBD1 agrees at 10 bases. Germline lookup yields CDR1 SQVTM and CDR2 ANQGSEA. The CDR3 sequence is 14 residues long. The ends lost 2 bases at V and 5 bases at J; junction bases unmatched: 6. The chain's CDR3 is CSVERGGQGNEQYF. In DNA, the CDR3 is TGCAGCGTTGAACGAGGGGGACAGGGGAACGAGCAGTACTTC.

V gene TRBV6-4 combines with J gene TRBJ1-5; no clear D gene. Germline CDR1 is MRHNA and CDR2 is SNTAGT. V lost 0 bases and J lost 4, with 4 bases in between. This CDR3 is 13 amino acids long. The CDR3 region is CASSDSPNQPQHF. In DNA, the CDR3 is TGTGCCAGCAGTGACTCCCCAAATCAGCCCCAGCATTTT.

Details on this clone: This sample includes further DNA sequences coding for the same CDR3. The rearrangement uses TRBV27 and TRBJ1-1; tentatively, D is TRBD1 (5 bases). Trimming removed 0 bases from V and 8 bases from J, with 10 bases in between. The germline V gene encodes CDR1 MNHEY and CDR2 SMNVEV (reference sequence). The CDR3 spans 13 residues. CDR3 nucleotide sequence: TGTGCCAGCAGTTTATCGTTGGGGCAAGAAGCTTTCTTT. This translates into CASSLSLGQEAFF.

The rearrangement uses TRBV28 and TRBJ2-1, with no clear D. The CDR3 covers 15 residues. The V gene's germline CDR1 is MDHEN and CDR2 SYDVKM. V lost 7 bases to trimming and J lost 11 bases, with 24 bases between them. CDR3 nucleotide sequence: TGTGCCAGCACCTCCCCCGGGTTCGCTGGAAATAAGCAGTTCTTC. Translating it yields CASTSPGFAGNKQFF.